This TCR beta chain was profiled in a study of regulatory T cells in long-lasting Graves disease. Study-wide points: New patients shared approximately 1,000 public clonotypes, and persistent patients shared more, with around 2,600.

This clonotype was recorded a few times. Its antigen is not known. Time point noted: persistent/refractory GD, antithyroid drugs over 5 years with positive TRAb. The TCR library was prepared using RNA isolated from PBMCs. With EDTA tubes as the receptacles, around 10 milliliters of peripheral blood were drawn. Combining iRepertoire HTBI primers with Arm-PCR of CDR3 regions, the authors built TCR beta libraries. TCRdb redid the calling of the multiplex PCR reads with MiXCR, one entry per CDR3 protein. The sample has around 450,000 distinct CDR3 sequences; about 22% are singletons. This CDR3 is built from 15 residues. Germline V CDR1 and CDR2: DFQATT, SNEGSKA (reference sequence). The V gene lost 2 bases and the J gene lost 0 bases, with 14 bases spanning the gap.

Sequencing was performed on peripheral blood mononuclear cells (PBMCs), taken when the disease was refractory, from a patient treated with antithyroid drugs. This clonotype was sampled from a female donor with Graves disease. This chain links TRBV20-1 with TRBJ2-7, with D perhaps matching TRBD1 or TRBD2 (5 bases each). CDR3 residues: CSARNSGRGSYEQYF. The CDR3 DNA follows: TGCAGTGCTAGAAATTCGGGAAGGGGCTCCTACGAGCAGTACTTC.